The source of this TCR beta chain is a study of response to subunit inactivated influenza vaccine. In TCRdb, the RT-PCR reads were re-called with MiXCR into one record per CDR3 protein. The repertoire consists of roughly 500,000 distinct CDR3 sequences, with 20% to 25% occurring once and the leading ten covering around 2.8%. Trimming stripped 6 bases from V and 2 bases from J, with 8 bases between. Germline CDR1 MNHEY, CDR2 SVGEGT. The length of the CDR3 is 13 residues. In addition, the sample was reused for a study of T cells expressing NK-cell markers. That work contributes: 5'RACE template switching built TCR beta cDNA with unique molecular identifiers.

The sample was CD4+ T cells sorted from PBMCs, taken approximately 13 days after vaccination. The clonotype was recovered from a man between 50 and 59 years old who received an inactivated influenza vaccine. The rearrangement links TRBV6-2 or TRBV6-3 to TRBJ1-5; TRBD1 might be the D (5 bases). The chain's CDR3 is CASRGVGNQPQHF. The CDR3 coding sequence is TGTGCCAGCAGAGGGGTAGGCAATCAGCCCCAGCATTTT.